This T cell receptor (beta chain) is from a study of control samples from healthy donors and cancer patients. The method was immunoSEQ multiplex PCR; TCRdb's version includes in-frame clones alone and lacks a portion of them. The repertoire holds 160,000 or so clones, with around 96% as singletons. The germline CDR1 and CDR2 sequences are SGHRS and YFSETQ. The V gene lost 1 base and the J gene lost 4 bases, with 15 bases spanning the gap. The CDR3 loop spans 16 amino acids. The chain has TRBV5-1 and TRBJ1-3, with D hard to call. The sequence was collected from a woman in her 30s in good health. Sequenced: blood. Here the CDR3 reads CASSLLVMGSGNTIYF. The CDR3 region has the DNA TGCGCCAGCAGCTTGTTGGTTATGGGCTCCGGAAACACCATATATTTT.